This is a list of T cell receptor beta chains from one sample in a study of T cell responses to AZD1222 COVID-19 vaccine. TCRdb's table, derived via immunoSEQ multiplex PCR, lists solely in-frame clones and lacks some. The sample records 90,000 to 120,000 clones, 87% being singletons. Here the sequenced sample was peripheral blood, taken on day 0 of AZD1222 vaccination. The source of these receptors is an adult in good health. Both conserved end residues are part of each CDR3. A D gene is named only where the DNA matches it firmly. Where a row states a size, it is once, few, many or the class of an expanded clone; other rows omit it.

J gene: TRBJ1-1; D gene: .; V gene: TRBV29-1; clone size: .; CDR3 DNA: TGCAGCGTCCATTTAAGGGTAAGCACTGAAGCTTTCTTT; CDR3 protein: CSVHLRVSTEAFF
J gene: TRBJ2-3; D gene: TRBD2; V gene: TRBV27; clone size: .; CDR3 DNA: TGTGCCAGCAGTTTATCCGCCCCTCGGAGACTAGCAACAGATACGCAGTATTTT; CDR3 protein: CASSLSAPRRLATDTQYF
J gene: TRBJ1-2; D gene: TRBD1; V gene: TRBV6-4; clone size: .; CDR3 DNA: TGTGCCAGCAGTGGGGACAGGGGTGGCTACACCTTC; CDR3 protein: CASSGDRGGYTF
J gene: TRBJ1-5; D gene: .; V gene: TRBV21-1; clone size: .; CDR3 DNA: TGTGCCAGCAGCGGCAGGAATCAGCCCCAGCATTTT; CDR3 protein: CASSGRNQPQHF
J gene: TRBJ2-5; D gene: .; V gene: TRBV12-5; clone size: .; CDR3 DNA: TGTGCTAGTGGTTCTGGAGGAGAGACCCAGTACTTC; CDR3 protein: CASGSGGETQYF
J gene: TRBJ1-5; D gene: .; V gene: TRBV28; clone size: .; CDR3 DNA: TGTGCCAGCAGTTTAAGGGGGTACCAGCCCCAGCATTTT; CDR3 protein: CASSLRGYQPQHF
J gene: TRBJ2-5; D gene: TRBD1; V gene: TRBV15; clone size: .; CDR3 DNA: TGTGCCACCAGCATAGACAGGGGGCAAGAGACCCAGTACTTC; CDR3 protein: CATSIDRGQETQYF
J gene: TRBJ2-5; D gene: TRBD2; V gene: TRBV7-9; clone size: .; CDR3 DNA: TGTGCCAGCAGCTTAGGTAGTAGCGGGGGGTCCCAAGAGACCCAGTACTTC; CDR3 protein: CASSLGSSGGSQETQYF
J gene: TRBJ1-5; D gene: .; V gene: TRBV20-1; clone size: .; CDR3 DNA: TGCAGTGCTAGTCCACACAGTCTATCTGGCAATCAGCCCCAGCATTTT; CDR3 protein: CSASPHSLSGNQPQHF
J gene: TRBJ1-2; D gene: .; V gene: TRBV6-5; clone size: .; CDR3 DNA: TGTGCCAGCAGTTACTCGAAAGTCAACTATGGCTACACCTTC; CDR3 protein: CASSYSKVNYGYTF
J gene: TRBJ1-1; D gene: .; V gene: TRBV5-1; clone size: once; CDR3 DNA: TGCGCCAGCTCGATGAAGGGGACTGAAGCTTTCTTT; CDR3 protein: CASSMKGTEAFF
J gene: TRBJ1-1; D gene: .; V gene: TRBV11-2; clone size: .; CDR3 DNA: TGTGCCAGCAGCTTAGTAGACGTAGGGACTGAAGCTTTCTTT; CDR3 protein: CASSLVDVGTEAFF
J gene: TRBJ1-3; D gene: .; V gene: TRBV2; clone size: .; CDR3 DNA: TGTGCCAGCAGTGAGAATCAGGGGATCACTGGAAACACCATATATTTT; CDR3 protein: CASSENQGITGNTIYF
J gene: TRBJ1-2; D gene: TRBD1; V gene: TRBV4-2; clone size: .; CDR3 DNA: TGTGCCAGCAGCCAATGGACAGGGTCGGACTATGGCTACACCTTC; CDR3 protein: CASSQWTGSDYGYTF
J gene: TRBJ1-2; D gene: .; V gene: TRBV28; clone size: .; CDR3 DNA: TGTGCCAGCAAAGCGGTCAGGGGTTACTATGGCTACACCTTC; CDR3 protein: CASKAVRGYYGYTF
J gene: TRBJ1-6; D gene: TRBD1; V gene: TRBV7-2; clone size: .; CDR3 DNA: TGTGCCAGCAGCCCGGGACAGAAGAATTCACCCCTCCACTTT; CDR3 protein: CASSPGQKNSPLHF
J gene: TRBJ2-1; D gene: TRBD2; V gene: TRBV7-3; clone size: .; CDR3 DNA: TGTGCCAGCAGCTCTTTAGGGACTAGCAACAATGAGCAGTTCTTC; CDR3 protein: CASSSLGTSNNEQFF
J gene: TRBJ1-1; D gene: .; V gene: TRBV5-4; clone size: .; CDR3 DNA: TGTGCCAGCAGCTCTGCCGTTAGGACTGAAGCTTTCTTT; CDR3 protein: CASSSAVRTEAFF
J gene: TRBJ2-1; D gene: TRBD2; V gene: TRBV7-3; clone size: few; CDR3 DNA: TGTGCCAGCAGCTTAATAAGTTTGAGGGAGGGCTTCCATGAGCAGTTCTTC; CDR3 protein: CASSLISLREGFHEQFF
J gene: TRBJ1-2; D gene: .; V gene: TRBV7-2; clone size: once; CDR3 DNA: TGTGCCAGCAGCCCCGGGGCAGGTCACTATGGCTACACCTTC; CDR3 protein: CASSPGAGHYGYTF
J gene: TRBJ2-1; D gene: .; V gene: TRBV27; clone size: .; CDR3 DNA: TGTGCCAGCAGTTTCGTTTGGGGTGAGCAGTTCTTC; CDR3 protein: CASSFVWGEQFF
J gene: TRBJ2-1; D gene: .; V gene: TRBV7-2; clone size: .; CDR3 DNA: TGTGCCAGCAGCTTAGGGAGGACGGGGAATGAGCAGTTCTTC; CDR3 protein: CASSLGRTGNEQFF
J gene: TRBJ2-1; D gene: .; V gene: TRBV29-1; clone size: .; CDR3 DNA: TGCAGCGCTGAAAAGGGAGCGGGCGGAATATACAATGAGCAGTTCTTC; CDR3 protein: CSAEKGAGGIYNEQFF
J gene: TRBJ2-7; D gene: TRBD1; V gene: TRBV6-5; clone size: .; CDR3 DNA: TGTGCCAGCAGGCCGCGGTCGGACAGGGGCTACGAGCAGTACTTC; CDR3 protein: CASRPRSDRGYEQYF
J gene: TRBJ2-5; D gene: .; V gene: TRBV6-2/TRBV6-3; clone size: .; CDR3 DNA: TGTGCCAGCAGCTATCCTAGCCCCCAGTACTTC; CDR3 protein: CASSYPSPQYF
J gene: TRBJ1-1; D gene: TRBD1; V gene: TRBV27; clone size: .; CDR3 DNA: TGTGCCAGCAGACGGACAGGGAGTGGGACTGAAGCTTTCTTT; CDR3 protein: CASRRTGSGTEAFF
J gene: TRBJ1-2; D gene: TRBD1; V gene: TRBV13; clone size: .; CDR3 DNA: TGTGCCAGCAGCACAGGACAGGGGGTGAACTATGGCTACACCTTC; CDR3 protein: CASSTGQGVNYGYTF
J gene: TRBJ1-1; D gene: .; V gene: TRBV6-5; clone size: once; CDR3 DNA: TGTGCCAGCAGCTCTCCTAGAGGCAGGAACACTGAAGCTTTCTTT; CDR3 protein: CASSSPRGRNTEAFF
J gene: TRBJ2-7; D gene: .; V gene: TRBV7-8; clone size: .; CDR3 DNA: TGTGCCAGCAGCTTAAATCAGGGGCCCTCCTACGAGCAGTACTTC; CDR3 protein: CASSLNQGPSYEQYF
J gene: TRBJ2-2; D gene: TRBD2; V gene: TRBV7-2; clone size: .; CDR3 DNA: TGTGCCAGCAGCCCTCAAGCGGGAGCAGCCACTGCCGGGGAGCTGTTTTTT; CDR3 protein: CASSPQAGAATAGELFF
J gene: TRBJ2-7; D gene: TRBD1; V gene: TRBV27; clone size: .; CDR3 DNA: TGTGCCAGCAAGGGGGCCGAGACAGGGGCCTACGAGCAGTACTTC; CDR3 protein: CASKGAETGAYEQYF
J gene: TRBJ2-1; D gene: .; V gene: TRBV5-4; clone size: .; CDR3 DNA: TGTGCCAGCAGCTTGGGGGGTAGACTAGTAGAGTTCTTC; CDR3 protein: CASSLGGRLVEFF
J gene: TRBJ1-5; D gene: .; V gene: TRBV27; clone size: once; CDR3 DNA: TGTGCCAGCAGTTTTACAGTAGATCAGCCCCAGCATTTT; CDR3 protein: CASSFTVDQPQHF
J gene: TRBJ2-5; D gene: .; V gene: TRBV24-1; clone size: .; CDR3 DNA: TGTGCCACCAGTGCGGGGGGCGGGGGAAACCAAGAGACCCAGTACTTC; CDR3 protein: CATSAGGGGNQETQYF
J gene: TRBJ1-1; D gene: .; V gene: TRBV9; clone size: .; CDR3 DNA: TGTGCCAGCAGCTTAATGGAGGGATTGAACACTGAAGCTTTCTTT; CDR3 protein: CASSLMEGLNTEAFF
J gene: TRBJ2-7; D gene: TRBD1; V gene: TRBV19; clone size: medium-sized; CDR3 DNA: TGTGCCAGTAGTATGTCCGGGACAGGCCCCGTGGAGCAGTACTTC; CDR3 protein: CASSMSGTGPVEQYF
J gene: TRBJ2-7; D gene: .; V gene: TRBV21-1; clone size: .; CDR3 DNA: TGTGCCAGCAGCAGAGCCCCGGGACAGGGGGCATACGAGCAGTACTTC; CDR3 protein: CASSRAPGQGAYEQYF
J gene: TRBJ1-1; D gene: .; V gene: TRBV7-2; clone size: .; CDR3 DNA: TGTGCCAGCAGCTTAAGGGGGGATCCCAAAGCTTTCTTT; CDR3 protein: CASSLRGDPKAFF
J gene: TRBJ2-3; D gene: .; V gene: TRBV7-2; clone size: .; CDR3 DNA: TGTGCCAGCAGCTTATGGGGTATCACAGATACGCAGTATTTT; CDR3 protein: CASSLWGITDTQYF
J gene: TRBJ1-2; D gene: TRBD1; V gene: TRBV30; clone size: .; CDR3 DNA: TGTGCCTGGAGCGTAAGGAGGGGGACAGTTGGCTACACCTTC; CDR3 protein: CAWSVRRGTVGYTF
J gene: TRBJ2-3; D gene: TRBD2; V gene: TRBV4-1; clone size: .; CDR3 DNA: TGCGCCAGCAGCCTAGTCGGACTAGTAGGAACAGATACGCAGTATTTT; CDR3 protein: CASSLVGLVGTDTQYF
J gene: TRBJ1-2; D gene: .; V gene: TRBV14; clone size: .; CDR3 DNA: TGTGCCAGCAGCCCCTGGCGGGCGGGCTACACCTTC; CDR3 protein: CASSPWRAGYTF
J gene: TRBJ2-1; D gene: .; V gene: TRBV5-1; clone size: .; CDR3 DNA: TGCGCCAGCACCAGGACAGAGTTGGGTGAGCAGTTCTTC; CDR3 protein: CASTRTELGEQFF
J gene: TRBJ2-6; D gene: .; V gene: TRBV10-3; clone size: few; CDR3 DNA: TGTGCCATCAGTGAGTCGACAGGATCCTCTGGGGCCAACGTCCTGACTTTC; CDR3 protein: CAISESTGSSGANVLTF
J gene: TRBJ1-1; D gene: .; V gene: TRBV9; clone size: .; CDR3 DNA: TGTGCCAGCAGTTTTTCAGGGGCGGTAATGAACACTGAAGCTTTCTTT; CDR3 protein: CASSFSGAVMNTEAFF
J gene: TRBJ2-3; D gene: TRBD2; V gene: TRBV4-3; clone size: .; CDR3 DNA: TGCGCCAGCAGCCAAGCCACTAGCGGGAGGACAGATACGCAGTATTTT; CDR3 protein: CASSQATSGRTDTQYF
J gene: TRBJ2-1; D gene: TRBD2; V gene: TRBV18; clone size: .; CDR3 DNA: TGTGCCAGCTCACCACTAGCGGGATATGGGGGTGAGCAGTTCTTC; CDR3 protein: CASSPLAGYGGEQFF
J gene: TRBJ2-2; D gene: .; V gene: TRBV12-5; clone size: .; CDR3 DNA: TGTGCTAGTGGTTTTAACGGGGAGCTGTTTTTT; CDR3 protein: CASGFNGELFF
J gene: TRBJ2-7; D gene: .; V gene: TRBV12-5; clone size: .; CDR3 DNA: TGTGCTAGTGCCCCCAACGAAGTCTACGAGCAGTACTTC; CDR3 protein: CASAPNEVYEQYF
J gene: TRBJ2-7; D gene: .; V gene: TRBV7-3; clone size: .; CDR3 DNA: TGTGCCAGCAGCCCAAACCCACAGGGCGGCTACGAGCAGTACTTC; CDR3 protein: CASSPNPQGGYEQYF
J gene: TRBJ1-4; D gene: .; V gene: TRBV19; clone size: .; CDR3 DNA: TGTGCCGTGAGTCAGGGTGGTGAAAAACTGTTTTTT; CDR3 protein: CAVSQGGEKLFF
J gene: TRBJ1-5; D gene: .; V gene: TRBV28; clone size: .; CDR3 DNA: TGTGCCAGCAGCCAGGGTGGGGGGGCGGCCTCCAATCAGCCCCAGCATTTT; CDR3 protein: CASSQGGGAASNQPQHF
J gene: TRBJ2-7; D gene: .; V gene: TRBV30; clone size: .; CDR3 DNA: TGTGCCTGGAGTGTACTGGGGGACATTTCATTGATACGAGAGCAGTACTTC; CDR3 protein: CAWSVLGDISLIREQYF
J gene: TRBJ2-2; D gene: TRBD1; V gene: TRBV7-3; clone size: .; CDR3 DNA: TGTGCCAGCAGCCGGGACAGGACGAACACCGGGGAGCTGTTTTTT; CDR3 protein: CASSRDRTNTGELFF
J gene: TRBJ1-1; D gene: .; V gene: TRBV29-1; clone size: .; CDR3 DNA: TGCAGCGTTGTAGAAGGACCCTCGGACACTGAAGCTTTCTTT; CDR3 protein: CSVVEGPSDTEAFF
J gene: TRBJ2-3; D gene: TRBD1; V gene: TRBV27; clone size: .; CDR3 DNA: TGTGCCAGCAGTCTAGGGACAGGCGCAGATACGCAGTATTTT; CDR3 protein: CASSLGTGADTQYF
J gene: TRBJ2-7; D gene: TRBD2; V gene: TRBV27; clone size: .; CDR3 DNA: TGTGCCAGCAGTTCACTACTAGCGGGAGGGCCGGGCGAGCAGTACTTC; CDR3 protein: CASSSLLAGGPGEQYF